These 21 T cell receptor beta chains were sequenced from one sample in a study of molecular identifiers for immune sequencing clone quantification. TCRdb itself ran the PCR reads through MiXCR, one entry per CDR3 protein. The sample holds about 40,000 distinct CDR3 sequences, about 24% seen once. Input material: naive CD8+ T cells from blood, with Jurkat cell RNA spiked in. Subset denoted: FACS-sorted CD8+CD4-CCR7+CD45RA+ naive T cells. Receptor source: a human donor in good health. Some libraries in this study had Jurkat cell RNA spiked in.

This clonotype occurred many times. This sequence joins TRBV15 and TRBJ2-5; no clear D gene. The germline V and J ends were trimmed by 1 base and 1 base, with 7 bases remaining between them. The CDR3 contains 14 residues. In germline, CDR1 is LNHNV, CDR2 YYDKDF (reference sequence). The CDR3 coding sequence is TGTGCCACCAGCAGAGTCCCCTCCCAAGAGACCCAGTACTTC. It encodes CATSRVPSQETQYF.

This clonotype was observed many times. The J gene is TRBJ2-7, the V gene TRBV9, with D unresolved. The CDR3 is 12 amino acids. Per germline, CDR1 SGDLS and CDR2 YYNGEE. The V and J ends lost 0 bases and 4 bases respectively, with 5 bases between them. Written as DNA, the CDR3 is TGTGCCAGCAGCGTAGATGGGTACGAGCAGTACTTC. It yields the protein CASSVDGYEQYF.

Concerning this clonotype: This sequence may be a read error, since a much larger clone differs from it by one base. Written as DNA, the CDR3 is TGTGCCAGCAGCTTAGTGTACAATAAGCAGTTCTTC. Translated, it gives CASSLVYNKQFF. This chain links TRBV11-2 with TRBJ2-1, with unresolved D. The germline V gene encodes CDR1 SGHAT and CDR2 FQNNGV. The CDR3 consists of 12 residues.

This clonotype was seen at least ten times. The chain uses TRBV5-1 and TRBJ1-3; D possibly corresponds to TRBD1 (6 bases). V lost 4 bases, J lost 4 bases, and 9 bases lay in between. CDR1 and CDR2 (germline): SGHRS, YFSETQ. CDR3 length: 13 residues. The CDR3 region has the DNA TGCGCCAGCAGCCCCGACAGGGGAAACACCATATATTTT. The encoded protein is CASSPDRGNTIYF.

This clonotype was seen many times. The rearrangement uses TRBV27 and TRBJ1-4; no definite D call. Trimming stripped 6 bases from V and 4 bases from J, with 15 bases between. Germline CDR1 reads MNHEY; CDR2 reads SMNVEV (reference sequence). The length of the CDR3 is 15 residues. This chain's CDR3 is CASRLLTASNEKLFF. CDR3 nucleotide sequence: TGTGCCAGCAGACTGTTGACGGCTAGTAATGAAAAACTGTTTTTT.

This clonotype was seen at least ten times. This chain joins TRBV10-3 and TRBJ2-2; the D gene could be TRBD1 or TRBD2 (5 bases each). The CDR3 is made up of 16 amino acids. Germline CDR1 and CDR2: ENHRY and SYGVKD. V was shortened by 4 bases and J by 3 bases, with 15 bases between the two germline ends. CDR3 loop: CAISGTRDADTGELFF. The CDR3 DNA sequence: TGTGCCATCAGTGGCACCCGGGACGCAGACACCGGGGAGCTGTTTTTT.

This clonotype came up many times. The V and J genes are TRBV5-8 and TRBJ2-5, with TRBD2 as a possible D gene (6 bases). Trimming cost V 4 bases and J 4 bases, with 20 bases left between them. There are 16 residues in the CDR3. From germline, CDR1 is SGHTS and CDR2 YDEGEE. The CDR3 here is CASSPPKGRLLETQYF. The CDR3 coding sequence is TGTGCCAGCAGCCCCCCCAAGGGGAGGCTTTTAGAGACCCAGTACTTC. Filled out from reference TRBV5-8 and TRBJ2-5, the complete variable domain reads EAGVTQSPTHLIKTRGQQATLRCSPISGHTSVYWYQQALGLGLQFLLWYDEGEERNRGNFPPRFSGRQFPNYSSELNVNALELEDSALYLCASSPPKGRLLETQYFGPGTRLLVL.

With regard to this clonotype: This sequence may be a read error, since a much larger clone differs from it by one base. The chain is built from TRBV4-3 and TRBJ2-1; 10 nucleotides line up with TRBD2. CDR1 is LGHNA and CDR2 is YSLEER in the germline V gene. The CDR3 has 15 amino acids. The V segment lost 4 bases and the J segment 4 bases; nucleotides outside the gene matches: 4. The CDR3 nucleotides are TGCGCCAGCAGCCCACGGACTAGCGGTTACAATGAGCAGTTCTTC. Its protein product is CASSPRTSGYNEQFF.

This clonotype was seen repeatedly, ten times or more. V usage is TRBV20-1 and J usage is TRBJ2-7; TRBD1 matches 7 bases. The CDR3 sequence is 13 residues long. Germline V CDR1 and CDR2: DFQATT, SNEGSKA (reference sequence). J lost 3 bases, V lost 6 bases, and 8 bases had no gene match. In DNA, the CDR3 is TGCAGTGCAGACAGGGTGGGGAACTACGAGCAGTACTTC. As protein: CSADRVGNYEQYF.

Many counts were recorded for this clonotype. V is TRBV18 and J is TRBJ2-7; D remains ambiguous. Trimming shortened V by 3 bases and J by 1 base, and 7 bases separated the two germline ends. Germline-derived CDR1 and CDR2 are KGHSH and LQKENI. This CDR3 contains 13 residues. The CDR3 DNA reads TGTGCCAGCTCACCGGCAGAATCCTACGAGCAGTACTTC. Amino acids: CASSPAESYEQYF.

This clonotype was seen repeatedly, ten times or more. This chain links TRBV7-9 with TRBJ1-1; a possible D gene is TRBD1 (6 bases). This CDR3 spans 15 amino acids. The germline gives CDR1 SEHNR, CDR2 FQNEAQ (reference sequence). Trimming shortened V by 5 bases and J by 1 base, and 14 bases separated the two germline ends. DNA for the CDR3: TGTGCCAGCAGCCCCCAACTGGGACAGAACACTGAAGCTTTCTTT. Protein sequence: CASSPQLGQNTEAFF.

The gene calls are TRBV12-3 or TRBV12-4 and TRBJ2-2, with no clear D. This CDR3 comprises 13 residues. V dropped 3 bases and J dropped 6 bases, with 8 bases sitting between them. The DNA of the CDR3 is TGTGCCAGCAGTTTCCCCGGGTCCGGGGAGCTGTTTTTT. Protein: CASSFPGSGELFF.

V usage is TRBV30 and J usage is TRBJ2-3; possible D gene TRBD2, 5 bases. The CDR3 extends over 12 amino acids. Deletions cut 5 bases from V and 5 bases from J, with 11 bases between. Looked up from germline, CDR1 is GTSNPN and CDR2 is SVGIG (reference sequence). The CDR3 DNA is TGTGCCTGGGCCACTAGGCTAGATACGCAGTATTTT. Encoded protein: CAWATRLDTQYF.

For this clonotype: At one end the junction does not follow the germline gene, possibly because of a read error. The CDR3, as DNA: TGTGCCTGTAGTTCCATTGGCGGGGACGGCCGTCACTCCTACGAGCAGTACTTC. Translated, it gives CACSSIGGDGRHSYEQYF. The gene calls are TRBV19 and TRBJ2-7; maybe TRBD2 (6 bases). The germline gives CDR1 LNHDA, CDR2 SQIVND (reference sequence). CDR3 length: 18 amino acids.

The genes are TRBV11-2 and TRBJ2-3; no clear D. CDR3 size: 16 residues. CDR1 and CDR2 (germline): SGHAT, FQNNGV. Trimming pared 5 bases from V and 0 bases from J, leaving 15 bases between. The CDR3 is CASSLPPIASTDTQYF. In DNA, the CDR3 is TGTGCCAGCAGCCTACCCCCGATAGCCAGCACAGATACGCAGTATTTT. Filled out from reference TRBV11-2 and TRBJ2-3, the complete variable domain reads EAGVAQSPRYKIIEKRQSVAFWCNPISGHATLYWYQQILGQGPKLLIQFQNNGVVDDSQLPKDRFSAERLKGVDSTLKIQPAKLEDSAVYLCASSLPPIASTDTQYFGPGTRLTVL.

The sample holds many counts of this clonotype. The genes are TRBV5-1 and TRBJ1-1; D is possibly TRBD1 (5 bases). Germline CDR1 and CDR2: SGHRS and YFSETQ. V was cut by 0 bases and J by 6 bases, with 9 bases left in between. CDR3 length: 13 residues. CDR3: CASSLAAGPEAFF. CDR3 sequence (DNA): TGCGCCAGCAGCTTGGCCGCAGGGCCTGAAGCTTTCTTT.

The rearrangement links TRBV27 to TRBJ2-5; 9 bases line up with TRBD2. Germline V gene sequence: CDR1 MNHEY, CDR2 SMNVEV (reference sequence). V was clipped by 6 bases and J by 4 bases; unmatched bases: 15. The CDR3 is made up of 17 amino acids. The CDR3 DNA reads as TGTGCCAGCAGCCCCGTCAGGGTAGCGGGAGTCGGAGAGACCCAGTACTTC. Protein product: CASSPVRVAGVGETQYF.

With respect to this clonotype: This could be a read error, since a much larger clone is one nucleotide away. V and J are TRBV29-1 and TRBJ2-2; possibly TRBD2 for D (6 bases). Looked up from germline, CDR1 is SQVTM and CDR2 is ANQGSEA. CDR3 length: 12 residues. CDR3 DNA: TGCAGCGTCCAGGGCGGTGGCGGGAAGCTGTTTTTT. This sequence encodes CSVQGGGGKLFF.

This clonotype was seen more than once but under ten times. Since a much larger clone is just one base distant, this may be a read error. The chain links TRBV4-3 to TRBJ1-3, with D hard to call. Germline lookup yields CDR1 LGHNA and CDR2 YSLEER. This CDR3 is built from 16 residues. The CDR3 sequence is CASSQDSRTSGNTKYF. The CDR3 nucleotides read TGCGCCAGCAGCCAAGATAGTCGGACCTCTGGAAACACCAAATATTTT.

Concerning this clonotype: Being one base from a much bigger clone, this may be a read error. The chain couples TRBV29-1 to TRBJ2-7; TRBD1 matches at 10 bases. The CDR3 is made up of 15 amino acids. Germline assignment: CDR1 SQVTM and CDR2 ANQGSEA. The CDR3 nucleotides read TGCAGCGTTGAATTTTGGGACAGGGGTGGCAACGAGCAGTGCTTC. This gives the protein CSVEFWDRGGNEQCF.

This clonotype was seen ten or more times. The chain carries TRBV4-1 and TRBJ2-2, with D possibly matching TRBD2 (5 bases). Trimming pared 0 bases from V and 5 bases from J, leaving 7 bases between. The CDR3 sequence is 14 residues long. CDR1 is MGHRA and CDR2 is YSYEKL in the germline V gene. CDR3 nucleotide sequence: TGCGCCAGCAGCCAAGATGCGGGTACCGGGGAGCTGTTTTTT. Translated, it gives CASSQDAGTGELFF.